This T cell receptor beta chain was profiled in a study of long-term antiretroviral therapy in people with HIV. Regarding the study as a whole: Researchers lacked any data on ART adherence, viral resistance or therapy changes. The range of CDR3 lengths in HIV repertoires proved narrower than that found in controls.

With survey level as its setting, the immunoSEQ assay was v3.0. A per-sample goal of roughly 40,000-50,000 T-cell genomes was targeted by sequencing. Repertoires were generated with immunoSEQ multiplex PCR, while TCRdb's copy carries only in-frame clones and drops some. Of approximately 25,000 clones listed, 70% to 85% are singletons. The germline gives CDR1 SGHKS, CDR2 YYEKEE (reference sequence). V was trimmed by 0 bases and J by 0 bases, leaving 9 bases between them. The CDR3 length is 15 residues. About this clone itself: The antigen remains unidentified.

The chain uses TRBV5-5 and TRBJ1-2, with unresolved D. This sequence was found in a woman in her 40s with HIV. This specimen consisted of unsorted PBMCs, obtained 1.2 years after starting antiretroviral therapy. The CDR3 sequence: CASSLASGANYGYTF. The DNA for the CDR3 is TGTGCCAGCAGCTTGGCATCGGGCGCTAACTATGGCTACACCTTC.